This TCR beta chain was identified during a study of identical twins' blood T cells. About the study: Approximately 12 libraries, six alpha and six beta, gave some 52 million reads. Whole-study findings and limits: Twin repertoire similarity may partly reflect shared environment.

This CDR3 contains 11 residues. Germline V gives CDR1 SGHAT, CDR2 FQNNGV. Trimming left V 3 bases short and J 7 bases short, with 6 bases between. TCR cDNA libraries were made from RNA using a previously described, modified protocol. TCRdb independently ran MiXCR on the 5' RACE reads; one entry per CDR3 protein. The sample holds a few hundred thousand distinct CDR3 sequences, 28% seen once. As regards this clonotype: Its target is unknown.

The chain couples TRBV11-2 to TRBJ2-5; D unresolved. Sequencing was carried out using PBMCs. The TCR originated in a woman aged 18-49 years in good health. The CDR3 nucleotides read TGTGCCAGCAGCTTTGATGGGACCCAGTACTTC. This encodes CASSFDGTQYF.